This TCR beta chain was observed in a study of blood T cell repertoires in COVID-19. Study context: Some COVID-19 samples were acute and others convalescent; all came from the United States, Italy and Spain.

Libraries were prepared by immunoSEQ multiplex PCR; TCRdb keeps only in-frame clonotypes and omits some of them. This table holds 160,000 or so clones, around 84% found once. The CDR3 has 13 residues. V was trimmed by 5 bases and J by 3 bases, leaving 11 bases between them. Germline V gene lookup returns CDR1 GTSNPN and CDR2 SVGIG (reference sequence). The material sequenced was peripheral blood. The V gene is TRBV30, the J gene TRBJ1-5; the D is unclear. The TCR sequence derives from a man between 35 and 55 years old with acute or convalescent COVID-19. The CDR3 sequence is CAWGSGNNQPQHF. The CDR3 nucleotides are TGTGCCTGGGGGTCGGGGAACAATCAGCCCCAGCATTTT.